The 9 T cell receptor beta chains in this list originate from one sample, sequenced in a study of T cells in Graves' hyperthyroidism and ophthalmopathy. The TCR beta CDR3 regions underwent amplification using RNA transcripts as the source. Using the HTBI primer set, a first-round RT-PCR was run on the TCR CDR3. Using its own MiXCR run on the multiplex PCR reads, TCRdb lists one record per CDR3 protein. This sample has about 290,000 distinct CDR3 sequences; about an eighth occur once, and the top ten carry almost 8%. The sample comprised blood. Source of these receptors: a woman under 40 with Graves' hyperthyroidism that later progressed to Graves' ophthalmopathy.

V is TRBV19 and J is TRBJ1-2; TRBD1 might be the D (5 bases). Trimming shortened V by 5 bases and J by 5 bases, and 12 bases separated the two germline ends. The CDR3 sequence is 13 residues long. In germline, CDR1 is LNHDA, CDR2 SQIVND (reference sequence). The CDR3 spells CASSPRDFYGYTF. The CDR3, as DNA: TGTGCCAGTAGTCCTCGGGACTTTTATGGCTACACCTTC.

At least ten counts were recorded for this clonotype. This rearrangement joins TRBV7-8 to TRBJ2-4, with 8 bases that match TRBD2. The junction had 7 bases not matched to a gene; V was cut back by 5 bases and J by 1 base. This CDR3 has 16 residues. Germline-derived CDR1 and CDR2 are SGHVS and FQNEAQ. The CDR3 DNA reads as TGTGCCAGCAGCCCTAGCGGGTGGGGGGCCAAAAACATTCAGTACTTC. As protein: CASSPSGWGAKNIQYF.

This clonotype came up many times. The V gene is TRBV28, the J gene TRBJ2-7; D is possibly TRBD1 or TRBD2 (5 bases each). V lost 1 base, J lost 3 bases, and 16 bases lay in between. There are 16 residues in the CDR3. CDR1 MDHEN and CDR2 SYDVKM come from the germline V gene. The CDR3 is CASSLSGWDGYYEQYF. CDR3 bases: TGTGCCAGCAGTTTATCGGGATGGGACGGGTACTACGAGCAGTACTTC.

This clonotype showed up many times. The DNA of the CDR3 is TGTGCCAGCAGCCTGGGCCCCAGTTTGTCGCAGTATTTT. Protein: CASSLGPSLSQYF. The chain joins TRBV7-6 to TRBJ2-3; D is undetermined. The length of the CDR3 is 13 residues. Germline V CDR1 and CDR2: SGHVS, FNYEAQ. V was shortened by 5 bases and J by 10 bases, with 16 bases between the two germline ends.

With respect to this clonotype: A read error may be the cause here, since a much bigger clone is one base away. The chain couples TRBV5-1 to TRBJ2-2, with TRBD2 as a possible D gene (6 bases). Germline assignment: CDR1 SGHRS and CDR2 YFSETQ. This CDR3 has 15 residues. CDR3 residues: CASSRIGGNTWELFF. The CDR3 DNA follows: TGCGCCAGCAGCCGGATTGGGGGGAACACCTGGGAGCTGTTTTTT.

In its sample, this clonotype was seen many times. This chain connects TRBV20-1 to TRBJ1-5; 8 nucleotides line up with TRBD1. Germline V gene lookup returns CDR1 DFQATT and CDR2 SNEGSKA (reference sequence). After removal of 4 bases from V and 7 bases from J, the junction contained 6 bases not matched to a gene. There are 13 residues in the CDR3. The CDR3 loop is CSAKGQGDQPQHF. CDR3 coding DNA: TGCAGTGCTAAAGGACAGGGTGACCAGCCCCAGCATTTT.

This chain links TRBV7-9 with TRBJ1-5, with TRBD1 identical over 11 bases. The germline gives CDR1 SEHNR, CDR2 FQNEAQ (reference sequence). V was clipped by 5 bases and J by 1 base; unmatched bases: 7. CDR3 length: 17 amino acids. In DNA form, the CDR3 reads TGTGCCAGCAGCCTTACCGGGACAGGGGGGAGCAATCAGCCCCAGCATTTT. As protein: CASSLTGTGGSNQPQHF.

This clonotype was counted many times. The rearrangement uses TRBV3-2 and TRBJ2-3. TRBV3-2 is a pseudogene locus. The CDR3 contains 16 residues. CDR3 coding DNA: TGTGCCAGCAGCCAAGGGGAACCTGGGATCCCAGATACGCAGTATTTT. This codes for CASSQGEPGIPDTQYF.

This clonotype came up a few times. The chain recombines TRBV9 with TRBJ2-7; D is possibly TRBD1 or TRBD2 (5 bases each). The CDR3 runs 15 residues. Germline loops: CDR1 SGDLS, CDR2 YYNGEE. V lost 0 bases and J 1 base, leaving 11 bases between the germline ends. The CDR3 DNA is TGTGCCAGCAGCGTAGGAGGGACGGGATCCTACGAGCAGTACTTC. Protein product: CASSVGGTGSYEQYF.